These T cell receptor beta chains were read from a single sample in a study of spatial heterogeneity in lung cancer. TCRdb redid the calling of the 5' RACE reads with MiXCR, one entry per CDR3 protein. The table shows more than 20,000 distinct CDR3 sequences, with 4.6% occurring only once. The sequencing here drew on PBMCs, taken at surgery. The receptors come from a male donor with early-stage non-small cell lung cancer. CDR3s include the opening cysteine and the closing phenylalanine or tryptophan. The D gene is left open where the match is weak. The size field is filled for only some rows; it gives once, few, many or a size class.

TRBJ2-3,TRBD2,TRBV7-8,.,TGTGCCAGCAGCGACGGGACTAGCGGGAGAGGTTCGGATACGCAGTATTTT,CASSDGTSGRGSDTQYF
TRBJ2-1,.,TRBV9,many,TGTGCCAGCAGCCCCATGGACTCACACAATGAGCAGTTCTTC,CASSPMDSHNEQFF
TRBJ2-1,.,TRBV18,many,TGTGCCAGCTCACCCCCCGTCTACAATGAGCAGTTCTTC,CASSPPVYNEQFF
TRBJ2-7,.,TRBV20-1,many,TGCAGTGCCAGAGAGGGAGGTAGCTACGAGCAGTACTTC,CSAREGGSYEQYF
TRBJ2-1,.,TRBV9,.,TGTGCCAGCAGCGTAGATGGGGATTCGGGGGAGACCCAGTTCTTC,CASSVDGDSGETQFF
TRBJ1-4,TRBD1,TRBV20-1,.,TGCAGTGCCAGGGAAGGGACAGCTAATGAAAAACTGTTTTTT,CSAREGTANEKLFF
TRBJ2-7,.,TRBV18,many,TGTGCCAGCTCACCGGAAGACCCCGAGGGGTTGGTCGAGCAGTACTTC,CASSPEDPEGLVEQYF
TRBJ2-5,TRBD2,TRBV18,many,TGTGCCAGCTCACCGACTAGCGGGGGAGAGACCCAGTACTTC,CASSPTSGGETQYF
TRBJ1-1,TRBD1,TRBV19,few,TGTGCCAGTAGTTCACTTCCGGGACAGGGATTAATGAACACTGAAGCTTTCTTT,CASSSLPGQGLMNTEAFF
TRBJ2-2,.,TRBV11-2,many,TGTGCCAGCAGCGTGACGGGAGTAGTCACCGGGGAGCTGTTTTTT,CASSVTGVVTGELFF
TRBJ1-4,TRBD1,TRBV29-1,many,TGCAGTATAGGGAACAGGGGCCTTAATGAAAAACTGTTTTTT,CSIGNRGLNEKLFF
TRBJ1-2,.,TRBV30,few,TGTGCCTGGAGCCTAGAGCGCTATGGCTACACCTTC,CAWSLERYGYTF
TRBJ1-1,.,TRBV6-2/TRBV6-3,many,TGTGCCAGCAGTTTGAGGGCAGAATCTGAAGCTTTCTTT,CASSLRAESEAFF
TRBJ2-1,TRBD2,TRBV7-2,many,TGTGCCAGCAGCTTAGAGATATGGCTAGCGGGAGGTCAGTTCTTC,CASSLEIWLAGGQFF
TRBJ2-5,.,TRBV24-1,many,TGTGCCACCAGTGATGATATGAAGACCCAGTACTTC,CATSDDMKTQYF
TRBJ2-7,.,TRBV27,many,TGTGCCAGCAGTATCGAAGGGGACGAGCAGTACTTC,CASSIEGDEQYF
TRBJ1-2,.,TRBV20-1,.,TGCAGTGCTAGAGATGAAGGGGATGGCTACACCTTC,CSARDEGDGYTF
TRBJ1-2,.,TRBV28,.,TGTGCCAGCAGGGGCCGGGGCTTAACTAACTATGGCTACACCTTC,CASRGRGLTNYGYTF
TRBJ2-1,TRBD2,TRBV5-1,many,TGCGCCAGCAGCGGACTAGAAGTGAATGAGCAGTTCTTC,CASSGLEVNEQFF
TRBJ1-1,.,TRBV13,medium-sized,TGTGCCAGCAGCCCCCCAGGGAACACTGAAGCTTTCTTT,CASSPPGNTEAFF
TRBJ2-3,.,TRBV2,many,TGTGCCAGCAGACTAACTAGCACAGATACGCAGTATTTT,CASRLTSTDTQYF
TRBJ2-1,.,TRBV6-1,many,TGTGCCAGCACCAGACAGCCAGACCCCACCAATGAGCAGTTCTTC,CASTRQPDPTNEQFF
TRBJ2-1,TRBD2,TRBV3-1,many,TGTGCCAGCAGCCAAGTCCCGGGACTAGCGGCGAATGAGCAGTTCTTC,CASSQVPGLAANEQFF
TRBJ2-7,TRBD1,TRBV2,many,TGTGCCAGCTCGGGACAGGGGGGTTACGAGCAGTACTTC,CASSGQGGYEQYF
TRBJ1-1,.,TRBV11-2,few,TGTGCCAGCAGCTTAGAGATAGGGGACACTGAAGCTTTCTTT,CASSLEIGDTEAFF
TRBJ1-1,TRBD1,TRBV29-1,medium-sized,TGCAGCGTTGGGGACAGCAGGAACACTGAAGCTTTCTTT,CSVGDSRNTEAFF
TRBJ2-1,.,TRBV5-1,many,TGCGCCAGCAGCTTCACAAGCTCCTACAATGAGCAGTTCTTC,CASSFTSSYNEQFF
TRBJ2-7,.,TRBV3-1,many,TGTGCCAGCAGCCAAGGGGTCGGGGGCTACGAGCAGTACTTC,CASSQGVGGYEQYF
TRBJ1-2,TRBD1,TRBV12-3/TRBV12-4,few,TGTGCCAGCAGTTCCCAGGGACAGGGCAACTATGGCTACACCTTC,CASSSQGQGNYGYTF
TRBJ2-7,.,TRBV28,.,TGTGCCACCAGTTTCACCGGGACACCGTATTACGAGCAGTACTTC,CATSFTGTPYYEQYF
TRBJ2-5,TRBD1,TRBV24-1,many,TGTGCCACCAGTGATTTCGGGGGACAGGGAGAGACCCAGTACTTC,CATSDFGGQGETQYF